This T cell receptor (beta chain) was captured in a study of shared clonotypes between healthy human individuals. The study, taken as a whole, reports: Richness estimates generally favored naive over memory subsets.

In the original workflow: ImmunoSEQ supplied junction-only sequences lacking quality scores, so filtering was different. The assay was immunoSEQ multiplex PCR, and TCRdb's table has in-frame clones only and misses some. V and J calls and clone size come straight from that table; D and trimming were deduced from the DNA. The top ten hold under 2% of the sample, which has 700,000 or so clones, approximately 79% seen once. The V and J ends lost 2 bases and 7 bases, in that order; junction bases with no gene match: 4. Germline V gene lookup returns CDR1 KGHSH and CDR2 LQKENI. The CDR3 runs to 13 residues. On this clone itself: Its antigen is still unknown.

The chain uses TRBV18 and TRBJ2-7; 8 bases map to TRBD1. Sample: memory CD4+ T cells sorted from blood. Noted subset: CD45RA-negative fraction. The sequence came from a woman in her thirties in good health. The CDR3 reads CASSPTTGVEQYF. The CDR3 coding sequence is TGTGCCAGCTCACCAACGACAGGGGTTGAGCAGTACTTC.